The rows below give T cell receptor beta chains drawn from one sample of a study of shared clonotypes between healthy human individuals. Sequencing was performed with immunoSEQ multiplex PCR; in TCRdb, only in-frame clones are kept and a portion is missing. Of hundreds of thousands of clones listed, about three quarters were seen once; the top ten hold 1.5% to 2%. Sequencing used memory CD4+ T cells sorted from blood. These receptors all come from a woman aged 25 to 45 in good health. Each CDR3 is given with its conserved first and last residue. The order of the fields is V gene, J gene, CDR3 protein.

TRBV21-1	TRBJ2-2	CAIRRTENTGELFF
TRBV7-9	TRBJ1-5	CASSLGDRSGQPQHF
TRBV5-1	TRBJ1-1	CASTFGQGRTEAFF
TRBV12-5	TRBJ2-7	CASGTGQGDEQYF
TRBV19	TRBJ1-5	CASSPRTILRGPNHQPQHF
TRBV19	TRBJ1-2	CASTPHQETGEYGYTF
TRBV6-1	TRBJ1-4	CASSAIGTGGEKLFF
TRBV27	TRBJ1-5	CATRAGTGQPQHF
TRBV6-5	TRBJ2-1	CASRRQGLYNEQFF
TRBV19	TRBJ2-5	CASSISGAEETQYF
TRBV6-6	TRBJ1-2	CASRTRTGGNYGYTF
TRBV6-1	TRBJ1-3	CASSEEWRRVVGNTIYF
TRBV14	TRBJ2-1	CASSQYRAGEQFF
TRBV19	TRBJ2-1	CASLAGAGYNEQFF
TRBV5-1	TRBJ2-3	CASSLGGPPDTQYF
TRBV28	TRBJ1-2	CASSSNDRAKTYGYTF
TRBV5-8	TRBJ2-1	CASSLLPQSSYNEQFF
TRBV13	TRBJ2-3	CASSLSRGIRTDTQYF
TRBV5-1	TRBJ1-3	CASSLGDRDGNTIYF
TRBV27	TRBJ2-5	CASSRRQDQTQYF